These 28 T cell receptor beta chains share one sample of origin, sequenced in a study of PD-L1 blockade in urothelial cancer. Repertoires were generated with immunoSEQ multiplex PCR, while TCRdb's copy carries only in-frame clones and drops some. The sample shows 38,000 or so clones, around 83% of them seen only once. The source was PBMCs, collected around atezolizumab (anti-PD-L1) treatment. These receptors originate from a man in his sixties with urothelial cancer.

The CDR3 region is CASSFADRASYEQYF. The DNA of the CDR3 is TGTGCCAGCAGCTTTGCGGACAGGGCATCCTACGAGCAGTACTTC. This chain connects TRBV7-9 to TRBJ2-7; 8 nucleotides match TRBD1. There are 15 residues in the CDR3. The germline V gene has CDR1 SEHNR and CDR2 FQNEAQ (reference sequence). J was trimmed by 1 base and V by 3 bases; bases with no gene match: 5.

The rearrangement joins TRBV28 to TRBJ1-5, with a possible D match to TRBD1 (5 bases). The CDR3 runs 14 residues. Trimming left V 6 bases short and J 3 bases short, with 12 bases between. Germline V lookup: CDR1 MDHEN, CDR2 SYDVKM. This CDR3 is CASSLGGNNQPQHF. CDR3 coding DNA: TGTGCCAGCAGCCTCGGGGGAAACAATCAGCCCCAGCATTTT.

This CDR3 is CASSAQTGGREKLFF. CDR3 coding DNA: TGTGCCAGCAGTGCACAGACAGGGGGGCGGGAAAAACTGTTTTTT. V and J are TRBV6-1 and TRBJ1-4, with 9 bases identical to TRBD1. This CDR3 is built from 15 residues. V shed 4 bases and J 8 bases; nucleotides not matched to a gene: 8. In germline, CDR1 is MNHNS, CDR2 SASEGT.

The V and J genes are TRBV5-5 and TRBJ2-1; 7 nucleotides align to TRBD1. This CDR3 region has 15 residues. Germline CDR1 SGHKS, CDR2 YYEKEE (reference sequence). The V segment lost 1 base and the J segment 8 bases; nucleotides outside the gene matches: 9. CDR3 loop: CASSLFGDRSDEQFF. The CDR3 coding sequence is TGTGCCAGCAGCTTGTTTGGGGACAGATCTGATGAGCAGTTCTTC.

The chain uses TRBV7-9 and TRBJ2-7; TRBD1 matches 7 bases. Germline CDR1 reads SEHNR; CDR2 reads FQNEAQ (reference sequence). Trimming cost V 4 bases and J 6 bases; bases outside gene matches: 18. The CDR3 consists of 17 residues. The CDR3 nucleotides read TGTGCCAGCAGCTCTGAAATTTTTGGGACAGTCACCGTCGAGCAGTACTTC. Its protein is CASSSEIFGTVTVEQYF.

This clone is medium-sized within its sample. The rearrangement uses TRBV14 and TRBJ1-2; tentative D call: TRBD1 (6 bases). The length of the CDR3 is 14 residues. Looked up from germline, CDR1 is SGHDN and CDR2 is FVKESK. V lost 1 base, J lost 4 bases, and 10 bases lay in between. The CDR3 spells CASSQAGAAYGYTF. CDR3 DNA sequence: TGTGCCAGCAGCCAAGCAGGGGCGGCCTATGGCTACACCTTC.

The chain combines TRBV27 with TRBJ2-6, with 8 bases that match TRBD1. This CDR3 comprises 19 residues. Trimming cost V 2 bases and J 0 bases; bases outside gene matches: 9. Germline values: CDR1 MNHEY, CDR2 SMNVEV (reference sequence). The CDR3 protein is CASSLRGTGHDSGANVLTF. The DNA of the CDR3 is TGTGCCAGCAGTTTACGTGGGACAGGCCACGACTCTGGGGCCAACGTCCTGACTTTC.

The chain couples TRBV6-5 to TRBJ2-1; D is unclear. Trimming left V 0 bases short and J 6 bases short, with 12 bases between. The CDR3 consists of 15 residues. Looked up from germline, CDR1 is MNHEY and CDR2 is SVGAGI. The CDR3 protein is CASSYSTGFFNEQFF. CDR3 nucleotide sequence: TGTGCCAGCAGTTACTCGACTGGTTTTTTCAATGAGCAGTTCTTC.

The chain links TRBV14 to TRBJ1-1, with 8 bases lining up with TRBD1. Germline V CDR1 and CDR2: SGHDN, FVKESK. This CDR3 contains 16 residues. J gave up 4 bases and V 3 bases, and 10 bases lay outside the gene matches. The CDR3 DNA sequence: TGTGCCAGCAGCCACCGGACAGGGATAAAGGGCACTGAAGCTTTCTTT. Translating it yields CASSHRTGIKGTEAFF.

V is TRBV30 and J is TRBJ1-2, with 12 bases fitting TRBD1. J was trimmed by 6 bases and V by 5 bases; bases with no gene match: 7. The CDR3 sequence is 14 residues long. Germline V gene lookup returns CDR1 GTSNPN and CDR2 SVGIG (reference sequence). The CDR3 DNA reads as TGTGCCTGGTCCCTGGGACAGGGGGCGGATGGCTACACCTTC. This translates into CAWSLGQGADGYTF.

This chain links TRBV19 with TRBJ2-1; 9 bases match TRBD2. The ends lost 1 base at V and 2 bases at J; junction bases unmatched: 0. The CDR3 is 15 amino acids. The germline V gene encodes CDR1 LNHDA and CDR2 SQIVND (reference sequence). CDR3: CASSIASGTYNEQFF. In nucleotides, the CDR3 is TGTGCCAGTAGTATAGCTAGCGGGACCTACAATGAGCAGTTCTTC. The full variable domain, rest sourced from reference TRBV19 and TRBJ2-1, is DGGITQSPKYLFRKEGQNVTLSCEQNLNHDAMYWYRQDPGQGLRLIYYSQIVNDFQKGDIAEGYSVSREKKESFPLTVTSAQKNPTAFYLCASSIASGTYNEQFFGPGTRLTVL.

V is TRBV7-2 and J is TRBJ2-5, with D maybe TRBD1 (5 bases). Germline CDR1 SGHTA, CDR2 FQGNSA. Trimming left V 1 base short and J 5 bases short, with 17 bases between. The CDR3 has 16 residues. The CDR3 loop reads CASSLEGFQGWETQYF. CDR3 nucleotides: TGTGCCAGCAGCTTAGAAGGATTTCAGGGATGGGAGACCCAGTACTTC.

This clone has just a few counts. The chain has TRBV4-1 and TRBJ2-2; 8 positions agree with TRBD2. J was trimmed by 0 bases and V by 4 bases; bases with no gene match: 1. Germline V gene data show CDR1 as MGHRA and CDR2 as YSYEKL. CDR3 length: 15 amino acids. This chain's CDR3 is CASSRAGANTGELFF. CDR3 coding DNA: TGCGCCAGCAGCCGAGCGGGGGCGAACACCGGGGAGCTGTTTTTT.

The chain joins TRBV6-5 to TRBJ2-3, with D unclear. Germline V CDR1 and CDR2: MNHEY, SVGAGI. The CDR3 sequence is 14 residues long. Trimming removed 0 bases from V and 2 bases from J, with 6 bases in between. CDR3 sequence (DNA): TGTGCCAGCAGTTACTCGCAGGCCACAGATACGCAGTATTTT. Translated, it gives CASSYSQATDTQYF.

The genes are TRBV4-2 and TRBJ2-5; tentatively, D is TRBD2 (5 bases). This CDR3 contains 13 residues. Trimming left V 6 bases short and J 4 bases short, with 12 bases between. Germline V lookup: CDR1 LGHNA, CDR2 YNFKEQ. The CDR3 DNA is TGTGCCAGCAGTAGCGAGATGGGAGAGACCCAGTACTTC. It translates to CASSSEMGETQYF.

This clone showed up just once. The chain uses TRBV28 and TRBJ1-2; a weak D match, TRBD1 (5 bases). This CDR3 region has 12 residues. Germline V CDR1 and CDR2: MDHEN, SYDVKM. Trimming stripped 2 bases from V and 7 bases from J, with 8 bases between. This CDR3 reads CASSLRQPGYTF. CDR3 sequence (DNA): TGTGCCAGCAGTTTACGACAGCCTGGCTACACCTTC.

This clone is a singleton in its sample. The chain uses TRBV25-1 and TRBJ2-5, with D possibly being TRBD2 (5 bases). V was shortened by 0 bases and J by 5 bases, with 10 bases between the two germline ends. Germline CDR1 is MGHDK and CDR2 is SYGVNS. The CDR3 spans 14 residues. The CDR3 DNA follows: TGTGCCAGCAGTGAATACGTGGGAGTGGAGACCCAGTACTTC. Protein product: CASSEYVGVETQYF.

J is TRBJ1-5 and V is TRBV19; 9 nucleotides line up with TRBD1. V was clipped by 6 bases and J by 9 bases; unmatched bases: 9. In germline, CDR1 is LNHDA, CDR2 SQIVND (reference sequence). This CDR3 comprises 14 residues. The chain's CDR3 is CASRGQGPTGPQHF. The CDR3 coding sequence is TGTGCCAGTAGAGGACAGGGGCCGACAGGGCCCCAGCATTTT. Full variable domain (rest looked up from reference TRBV19 and TRBJ1-5): DGGITQSPKYLFRKEGQNVTLSCEQNLNHDAMYWYRQDPGQGLRLIYYSQIVNDFQKGDIAEGYSVSREKKESFPLTVTSAQKNPTAFYLCASRGQGPTGPQHFGDGTRLSIL.

Concerning this clone itself: One junction end does not reproduce the germline sequence, and a read error may be involved. CDR3 in DNA: TGTGCCAGCTCACCACTGCCGGCCCTAGCGGGGGCCACAAATACGCAGTATTTT. Translating gives CASSPLPALAGATNTQYF. V is TRBV18 and J is TRBJ2-3; TRBD2 agrees at 10 bases. The CDR3 covers 18 residues. Germline CDR1 and CDR2: KGHSH and LQKENI.

The chain has TRBV4-1 and TRBJ2-7; 9 positions match TRBD2. The CDR3 consists of 15 residues. J lost 2 bases, V lost 1 base, and 3 bases had no gene match. The V gene's germline CDR1 is MGHRA and CDR2 YSYEKL. The CDR3 loop is CASSQVAGETYEQYF. CDR3 DNA sequence: TGCGCCAGCAGCCAAGTAGCGGGGGAAACCTACGAGCAGTACTTC.

This chain uses TRBV7-6 with TRBJ2-7, with D perhaps TRBD1 (5 bases). CDR3 length: 15 residues. Germline V CDR1 and CDR2: SGHVS, FNYEAQ. V lost 0 bases to trimming and J lost 3 bases, with 12 bases between them. CDR3 bases: TGTGCCAGCAGCTTAGCGACGGACATACTCTACGAGCAGTACTTC. The encoded protein is CASSLATDILYEQYF.

The chain is built from TRBV2 and TRBJ2-5; 9 positions agree with TRBD2. CDR3 length: 16 amino acids. J was trimmed by 4 bases and V by 2 bases; bases with no gene match: 8. Germline-derived CDR1 and CDR2 are SNHLY and FYNNEI. The CDR3 DNA is TGTGCCAGCAGTGAAAGCGGCGGGGGGGCCCGAGAGACCCAGTACTTC. Protein sequence: CASSESGGGARETQYF. The full variable domain, with the rest looked up from reference TRBV2 and TRBJ2-5, is EPEVTQTPSHQVTQMGQEVILRCVPISNHLYFYWYRQILGQKVEFLVSFYNNEISEKSEIFDDQFSVERPDGSNFTLKIRSTKLEDSAMYFCASSESGGGARETQYFGPGTRLLVL.

This clone was detected once. V usage is TRBV19 and J usage is TRBJ1-6, with D possibly TRBD1 on 5 matching bases. Per the germline V gene, CDR1 is LNHDA and CDR2 is SQIVND (reference sequence). V was clipped by 5 bases and J by 5 bases, with 16 bases between them. The CDR3 has 16 residues. CDR3 nucleotides: TGTGCCAGTAGTCGGAGGGACGGCTCAAATAATTCACCCCTCCACTTT. It encodes CASSRRDGSNNSPLHF.

The chain combines TRBV6-1 with TRBJ1-6; perhaps TRBD1 as D (6 bases). Trimming removed 1 base from V and 12 bases from J, with 10 bases in between. Germline CDR1 is MNHNS and CDR2 is SASEGT. The CDR3 has 13 amino acids. The CDR3, as DNA: TGTGCCAGCAGTGAAGGACAGGTTTTACCCCTCCACTTT. Translated, it gives CASSEGQVLPLHF.

The chain links TRBV30 to TRBJ1-1; TRBD1 is a possible D gene (6 bases). The CDR3 totals 14 residues. Looked up from germline, CDR1 is GTSNPN and CDR2 is SVGIG (reference sequence). Trimming removed 0 bases from V and 4 bases from J, with 12 bases in between. As DNA, the CDR3 is TGTGCCTGGAGTGTAAAGGGAGGGGGCACTGAAGCTTTCTTT. As protein: CAWSVKGGGTEAFF.

This clone was seen at least ten times. V is TRBV28 and J is TRBJ2-4, with TRBD2 matching 16 bases. There are 21 residues in the CDR3. Losses at the gene ends were 6 bases for V and 4 bases for J; bases not matched to a gene: 18. From germline, CDR1 is MDHEN and CDR2 SYDVKM. The CDR3 loop is CASSPWTPPGLAGGVKNIQYF. Here the CDR3 DNA reads TGTGCCAGCAGCCCTTGGACACCCCCGGGACTAGCGGGAGGGGTTAAAAACATTCAGTACTTC.

In its sample, this clone was seen once. This CDR3 reads CASSLAPRVNTEAFF. The CDR3 DNA reads as TGTGCCAGCAGTTTAGCGCCGCGGGTGAACACTGAAGCTTTCTTT. The rearrangement links TRBV28 to TRBJ1-1; unclear D gene. CDR1 and CDR2 (germline): MDHEN, SYDVKM. CDR3 size: 15 residues. V shed 2 bases and J shed 0 bases, with 10 bases lying between them.

This clone was detected a few times. The chain combines TRBV6-5 with TRBJ1-1; D unresolved. V was clipped by 0 bases and J by 4 bases, with 12 bases between them. CDR1 and CDR2 (germline): MNHEY, SVGAGI. The CDR3 is made up of 15 amino acids. The DNA for the CDR3 is TGTGCCAGCAGTTACTCCCGGGAACAAAGCACTGAAGCTTTCTTT. Its translation is CASSYSREQSTEAFF.